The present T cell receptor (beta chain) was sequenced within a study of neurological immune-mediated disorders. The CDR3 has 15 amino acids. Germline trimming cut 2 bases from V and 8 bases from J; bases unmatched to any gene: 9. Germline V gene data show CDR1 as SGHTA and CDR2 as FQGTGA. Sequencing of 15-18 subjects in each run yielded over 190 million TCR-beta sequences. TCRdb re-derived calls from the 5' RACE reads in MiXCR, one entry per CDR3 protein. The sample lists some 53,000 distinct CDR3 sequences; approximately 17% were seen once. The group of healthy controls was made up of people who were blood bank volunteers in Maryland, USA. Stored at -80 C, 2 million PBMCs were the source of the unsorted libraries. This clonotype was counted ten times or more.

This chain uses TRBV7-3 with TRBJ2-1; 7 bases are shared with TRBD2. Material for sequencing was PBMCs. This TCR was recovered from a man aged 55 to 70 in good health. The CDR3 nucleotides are TGTGCCAGCAGCTTAGTCGACGGGAGGTCTGATGAGCAGTTCTTC. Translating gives CASSLVDGRSDEQFF.